Shown below are 14 T cell receptor beta chains from a single sample sequenced in a study of memory CD4+ T cells and cytomegalovirus serostatus. TCRdb's copy holds only in-frame clones and misses some; the assay was immunoSEQ multiplex PCR. The sample lists 52,000 or so clones, around 80% occurring once. Single viable CD3+CD4+CD8-CD45RO+ cells were sorted as the memory CD4+ T cells. Sequencing was carried out using memory CD4+ T cells from blood. The receptors derive from an adult in good health and CMV-seronegative.

Only a few counts were recorded for this clone. The chain has TRBV11-3 and TRBJ2-7, with TRBD1 matching over 10 bases. Germline loops: CDR1 SGHNT, CDR2 YENEEA. Germline trimming cut 5 bases from V and 5 bases from J; bases unmatched to any gene: 6. The CDR3 is 14 amino acids. As DNA, the CDR3 is TGTGCCAGCAGCCCCGGGACAGGGGACCACGAGCAGTACTTC. Amino acid sequence: CASSPGTGDHEQYF.

The CDR3 loop reads CASSQVQNTEAFF. Written as DNA, the CDR3 is TGTGCCAGCAGCCAAGTTCAGAACACTGAAGCTTTCTTT. This sequence joins TRBV14 and TRBJ1-1, with D unclear. Germline CDR1 reads SGHDN; CDR2 reads FVKESK. CDR3 size: 13 residues. The ends were cut back, 1 base at V and 1 base at J, with 4 bases in the middle. Together with reference TRBV14 and TRBJ1-1, the CDR3 gives the full variable domain: EAGVTQFPSHSVIEKGQTVTLRCDPISGHDNLYWYRRVMGKEIKFLLHFVKESKQDESGMPNNRFLAERTGGTYSTLKVQPAELEDSGVYFCASSQVQNTEAFFGQGTRLTVV.

This clone appeared once. V is TRBV7-8 and J is TRBJ1-5; D remains unclear. The germline gives CDR1 SGHVS, CDR2 FQNEAQ. There are 14 residues in the CDR3. The V end lost 5 bases, the J end lost 4 bases, and 12 bases lay between the germline ends. The CDR3 loop reads CASSPQYMNQPQHF. The DNA of the CDR3 is TGTGCCAGCAGCCCGCAGTATATGAATCAGCCCCAGCATTTT. The entire variable domain, with the rest obtained from reference TRBV7-8 and TRBJ1-5, is as follows: GAGVSQSPRYKVAKRGQDVALRCDPISGHVSLFWYQQALGQGPEFLTYFQNEAQLDKSGLPSDRFFAERPEGSVSTLKIQRTQQEDSAVYLCASSPQYMNQPQHFGDGTRLSIL.

Only one count was recorded for this clone. The J gene is TRBJ2-7, the V gene TRBV28, with D perhaps given as TRBD1 or TRBD2 (5 bases each). Germline lookup yields CDR1 MDHEN and CDR2 SYDVKM. Trimming removed 9 bases from V and 0 bases from J, with 24 bases in between. There are 17 residues in the CDR3. The CDR3 DNA is TGTGCCAGTAATACGTGGGGCACGGGGACCAGCTCCTACGAGCAGTACTTC. Protein sequence: CASNTWGTGTSSYEQYF.

The CDR3 loop is CASSPRTGTVNEKLFF. The CDR3 DNA follows: TGTGCCAGCTCACCTCGTACCGGGACGGTGAATGAAAAACTGTTTTTT. The genes are TRBV18 and TRBJ1-4; weak D call: TRBD1 (5 bases). CDR1 and CDR2 (germline): KGHSH, LQKENI. Deletions cut 3 bases from V and 5 bases from J, with 16 bases between. This CDR3 spans 16 amino acids. The complete variable domain, with remaining parts taken from reference TRBV18 and TRBJ1-4, reads NAGVMQNPRHLVRRRGQEARLRCSPMKGHSHVYWYRQLPEEGLKFMVYLQKENIIDESGMPKERFSAEFPKEGPSILRIQQVVRGDSAAYFCASSPRTGTVNEKLFFGSGTQLSVL.

The V call is TRBV10-3, the J call TRBJ1-5; 7 positions match TRBD1. Germline V CDR1 and CDR2: ENHRY, SYGVKD. There are 15 residues in the CDR3. Germline trimming cut 0 bases from V and 4 bases from J; bases unmatched to any gene: 3. CDR3 sequence reads: CAISESGTVNQPQHF. The CDR3 nucleotides read TGTGCCATCAGTGAGTCGGGGACAGTAAATCAGCCCCAGCATTTT.

This clone was recorded once. This sequence joins TRBV29-1 and TRBJ2-7; no firm D call. Trimming shortened V by 7 bases and J by 3 bases, and 16 bases separated the two germline ends. The CDR3 runs to 13 residues. The V gene's germline CDR1 is SQVTM and CDR2 ANQGSEA. CDR3 coding DNA: TGCAGCGCCCTTACGGACGGATTCTACGAGCAGTACTTC. Protein sequence: CSALTDGFYEQYF.

The chain carries TRBV11-2 and TRBJ2-2; TRBD1 might be the D (7 bases). CDR1 is SGHAT, CDR2 FQNNGV, per germline. Trimming took 6 bases from V and 1 from J, leaving 15 bases between them. The CDR3 is 16 residues long. For the CDR3, the DNA is TGTGCCAGCAGGAAAAACAGGGGAGGGAACACCGGGGAGCTGTTTTTT. This codes for CASRKNRGGNTGELFF. The full variable domain, rest sourced from reference TRBV11-2 and TRBJ2-2, is EAGVAQSPRYKIIEKRQSVAFWCNPISGHATLYWYQQILGQGPKLLIQFQNNGVVDDSQLPKDRFSAERLKGVDSTLKIQPAKLEDSAVYLCASRKNRGGNTGELFFGEGSRLTVL.

J is TRBJ1-2 and V is TRBV20-1; D might be TRBD1 (6 bases). The V and J ends lost 4 bases and 8 bases respectively, with 8 bases between them. The CDR3 sequence is 10 residues long. Germline assignment: CDR1 DFQATT and CDR2 SNEGSKA (reference sequence). CDR3 sequence reads: CSAITGGYTF. DNA of the CDR3: TGCAGTGCTATTACAGGGGGCTACACCTTC.

The chain couples TRBV28 to TRBJ1-1, with D perhaps TRBD1 (6 bases). V was clipped by 2 bases and J by 5 bases, with 9 bases between them. Germline CDR1 is MDHEN and CDR2 is SYDVKM. The CDR3 contains 13 residues. The CDR3 here is CASSLTGKTEAFF. The DNA of the CDR3 is TGTGCCAGCAGTTTAACAGGGAAAACTGAAGCTTTCTTT.

The V and J genes are TRBV7-8 and TRBJ2-3; D might be TRBD1 (5 bases). Germline CDR1 and CDR2: SGHVS and FQNEAQ. The V gene lost 0 bases and the J gene lost 7 bases, with 8 bases spanning the gap. The CDR3 loop spans 13 amino acids. The CDR3 region has the DNA TGTGCCAGCAGCTTAGCACGACAGAATACGCAGTATTTT. Translating gives CASSLARQNTQYF. The whole variable domain, filled in from reference TRBV7-8 and TRBJ2-3, reads GAGVSQSPRYKVAKRGQDVALRCDPISGHVSLFWYQQALGQGPEFLTYFQNEAQLDKSGLPSDRFFAERPEGSVSTLKIQRTQQEDSAVYLCASSLARQNTQYFGPGTRLTVL.

This clone appeared a few times. The V call is TRBV6-6, the J call TRBJ1-1; D gene ambiguous. CDR1 and CDR2 (germline): MNHNY, SVGAGI (reference sequence). With 2 bases removed from V and 6 bases from J, the gap between germline ends came to 10 bases. The CDR3 has 13 residues. The CDR3 DNA follows: TGTGCCAGCAGTTACCTCGGGGATTCTGAAGCTTTCTTT. This codes for CASSYLGDSEAFF.

This chain connects TRBV7-9 to TRBJ2-2; 14 bases are a match to TRBD2. Germline-derived CDR1 and CDR2 are SEHNR and FQNEAQ (reference sequence). The CDR3 has 17 residues. The J segment lost 5 bases and the V segment lost 1 base, leaving 3 bases of the junction unmatched. This CDR3 reads CASSLERTSGRTGELFF. CDR3 DNA: TGTGCCAGCAGCTTAGAGAGGACTAGCGGGAGGACCGGGGAGCTGTTTTTT.

The chain recombines TRBV9 with TRBJ1-1; TRBD1 agrees at 11 bases. The germline gives CDR1 SGDLS, CDR2 YYNGEE. J was trimmed by 4 bases and V by 4 bases; bases with no gene match: 6. This CDR3 spans 15 amino acids. This CDR3 reads CASSPTGTGGTEAFF. The CDR3 region has the DNA TGTGCCAGCAGCCCAACCGGGACAGGGGGCACTGAAGCTTTCTTT.